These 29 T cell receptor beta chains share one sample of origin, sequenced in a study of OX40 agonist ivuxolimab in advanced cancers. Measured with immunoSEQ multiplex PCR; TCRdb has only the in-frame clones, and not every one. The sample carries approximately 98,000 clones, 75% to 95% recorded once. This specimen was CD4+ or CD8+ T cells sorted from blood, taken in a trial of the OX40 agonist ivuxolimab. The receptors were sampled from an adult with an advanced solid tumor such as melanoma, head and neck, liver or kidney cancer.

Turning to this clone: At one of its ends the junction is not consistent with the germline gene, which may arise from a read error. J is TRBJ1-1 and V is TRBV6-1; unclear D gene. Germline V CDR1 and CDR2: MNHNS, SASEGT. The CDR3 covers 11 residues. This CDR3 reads CASSEAWTPRF. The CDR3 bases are TGTGCCAGCAGTGAAGCCTGGACCCCCCGGTTT.

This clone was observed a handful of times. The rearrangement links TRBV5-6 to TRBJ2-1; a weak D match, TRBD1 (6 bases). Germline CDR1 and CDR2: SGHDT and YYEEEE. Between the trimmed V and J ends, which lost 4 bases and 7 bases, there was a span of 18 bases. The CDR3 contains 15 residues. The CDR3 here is CASSIQGLSGNEQFF. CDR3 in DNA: TGTGCCAGCAGCATACAGGGCCTTTCTGGTAATGAGCAGTTCTTC.

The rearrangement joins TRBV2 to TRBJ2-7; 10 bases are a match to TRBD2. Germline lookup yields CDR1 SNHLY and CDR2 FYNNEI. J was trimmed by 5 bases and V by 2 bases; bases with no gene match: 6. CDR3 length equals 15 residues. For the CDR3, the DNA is TGTGCCAGCAGTGAAAAATCTAGCGGGAGCAACGAGCAGTACTTC. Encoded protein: CASSEKSSGSNEQYF.

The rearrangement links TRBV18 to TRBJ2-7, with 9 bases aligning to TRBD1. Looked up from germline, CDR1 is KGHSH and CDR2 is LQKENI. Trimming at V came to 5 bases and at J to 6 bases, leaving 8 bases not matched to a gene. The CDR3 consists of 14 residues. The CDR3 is CASSSSQGAGEQYF. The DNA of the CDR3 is TGTGCCAGCTCATCTTCACAGGGGGCCGGCGAGCAGTACTTC.

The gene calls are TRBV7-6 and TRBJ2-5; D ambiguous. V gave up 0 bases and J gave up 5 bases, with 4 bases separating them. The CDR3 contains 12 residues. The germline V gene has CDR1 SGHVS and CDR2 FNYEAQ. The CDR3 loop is CASSLAGETQYF. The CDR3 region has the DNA TGTGCCAGCAGCTTAGCCGGTGAGACCCAGTACTTC.

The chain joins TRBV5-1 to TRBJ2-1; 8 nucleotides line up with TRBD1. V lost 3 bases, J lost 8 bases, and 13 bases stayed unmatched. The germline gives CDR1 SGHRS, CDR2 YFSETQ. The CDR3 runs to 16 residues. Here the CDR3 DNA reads TGCGCCAGCAGCTATCGTACCGGGACAGGAGAGGATGAGCAGTTCTTC. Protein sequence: CASSYRTGTGEDEQFF.

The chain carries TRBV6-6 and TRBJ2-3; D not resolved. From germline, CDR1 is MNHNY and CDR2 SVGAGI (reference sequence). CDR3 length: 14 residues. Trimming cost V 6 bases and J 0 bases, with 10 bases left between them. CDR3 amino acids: CASRQQQSTDTQYF. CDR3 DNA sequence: TGTGCCAGCAGGCAACAACAGAGCACAGATACGCAGTATTTT.

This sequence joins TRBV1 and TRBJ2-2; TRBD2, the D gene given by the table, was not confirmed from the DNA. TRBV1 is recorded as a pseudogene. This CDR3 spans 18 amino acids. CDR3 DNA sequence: TGCACCAGCAGCCAAGATTGTAGTGGGCGGGGGTTCACCGGGGAGCTGTTTTTT. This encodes CTSSQDCSGRGFTGELFF.

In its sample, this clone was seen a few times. CDR3 region: CASSYSESGRSSPFF. The CDR3 region has the DNA TGTGCCAGCAGTTACTCCGAATCAGGACGTTCAAGCCCGTTCTTC. The rearrangement links TRBV6-5 to TRBJ2-1; no reliable D call. Trimming stripped 0 bases from V and 15 bases from J, with 21 bases between. Germline values: CDR1 MNHEY, CDR2 SVGAGI. The CDR3 sequence is 15 residues long.

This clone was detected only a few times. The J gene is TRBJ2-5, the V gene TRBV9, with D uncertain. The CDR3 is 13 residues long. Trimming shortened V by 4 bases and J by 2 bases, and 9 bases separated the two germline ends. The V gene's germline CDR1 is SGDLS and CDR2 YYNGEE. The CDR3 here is CASSPQSQETQYF. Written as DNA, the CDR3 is TGTGCCAGCAGCCCACAGTCGCAAGAGACCCAGTACTTC.

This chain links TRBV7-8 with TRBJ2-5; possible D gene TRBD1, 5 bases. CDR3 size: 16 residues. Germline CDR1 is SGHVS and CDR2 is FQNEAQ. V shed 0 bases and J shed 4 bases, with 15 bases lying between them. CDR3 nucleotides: TGTGCCAGCAGCTTAGCTCGCTACCCAGGGCGAGAGACCCAGTACTTC. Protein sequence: CASSLARYPGRETQYF.

The DNA of the CDR3 is TGTGCCAGCACCAAGGGGGACCGGTCCTACAATGAGCAGTTCTTC. Its protein product is CASTKGDRSYNEQFF. V gene TRBV27 combines with J gene TRBJ2-1; D perhaps matches TRBD1 (6 bases). V dropped 7 bases and J dropped 1 base, with 14 bases sitting between them. Germline V gene data show CDR1 as MNHEY and CDR2 as SMNVEV (reference sequence). The CDR3 length is 15 residues.

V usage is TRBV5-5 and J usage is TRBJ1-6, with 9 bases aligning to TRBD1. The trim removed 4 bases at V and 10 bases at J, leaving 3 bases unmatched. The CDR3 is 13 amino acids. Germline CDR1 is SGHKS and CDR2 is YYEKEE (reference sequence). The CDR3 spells CASSRDRDSPLHF. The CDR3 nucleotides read TGTGCCAGCAGCAGGGACAGGGACTCACCCCTCCACTTT.

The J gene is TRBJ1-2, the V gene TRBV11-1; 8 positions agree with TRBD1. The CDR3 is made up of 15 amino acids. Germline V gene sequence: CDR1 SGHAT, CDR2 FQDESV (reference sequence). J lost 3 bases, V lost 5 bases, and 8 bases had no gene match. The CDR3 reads CASSAIGQGDYGYTF. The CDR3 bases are TGTGCCAGCAGCGCAATCGGACAGGGTGACTATGGCTACACCTTC. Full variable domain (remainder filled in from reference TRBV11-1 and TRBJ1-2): EAEVAQSPRYKITEKSQAVAFWCDPISGHATLYWYRQILGQGPELLVQFQDESVVDDSQLPKDRFSAERLKGVDSTLKIQPAELGDSAMYLCASSAIGQGDYGYTFGSGTRLTVV.

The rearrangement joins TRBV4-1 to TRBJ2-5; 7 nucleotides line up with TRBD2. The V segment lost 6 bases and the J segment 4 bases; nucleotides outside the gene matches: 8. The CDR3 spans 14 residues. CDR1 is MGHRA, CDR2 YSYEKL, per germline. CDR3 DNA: TGCGCCAGCAGTACGAGGGAGGGCTCAGAGACCCAGTACTTC. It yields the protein CASSTREGSETQYF.

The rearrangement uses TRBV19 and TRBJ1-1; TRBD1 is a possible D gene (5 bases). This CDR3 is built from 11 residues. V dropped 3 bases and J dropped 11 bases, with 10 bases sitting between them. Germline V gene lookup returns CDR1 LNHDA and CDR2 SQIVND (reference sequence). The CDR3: CASSISGHAFF. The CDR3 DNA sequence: TGTGCCAGTAGTATCTCGGGGCACGCTTTCTTT.

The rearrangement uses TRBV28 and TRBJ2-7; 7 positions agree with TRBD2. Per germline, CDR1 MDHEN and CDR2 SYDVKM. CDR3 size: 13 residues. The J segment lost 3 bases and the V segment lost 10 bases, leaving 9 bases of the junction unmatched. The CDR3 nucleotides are TGTGCCACCCACGTGGCTAGCGGCTACGAGCAGTACTTC. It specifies CATHVASGYEQYF.

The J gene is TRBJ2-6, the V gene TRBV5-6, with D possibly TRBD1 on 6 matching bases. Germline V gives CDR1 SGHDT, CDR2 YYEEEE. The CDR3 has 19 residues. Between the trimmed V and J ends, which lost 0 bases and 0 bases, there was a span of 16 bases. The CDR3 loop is CASSLEAGASLSGANVLTF. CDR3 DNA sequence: TGTGCCAGCAGCTTGGAAGCAGGGGCCTCCCTCTCTGGGGCCAACGTCCTGACTTTC.

The CDR3 DNA follows: TGTGCCAGTAGTACCAGGACAGAGGCGAGAAAAGATACGCAGTATTTT. Its protein product is CASSTRTEARKDTQYF. The rearrangement joins TRBV19 to TRBJ2-3; D perhaps matches TRBD1 (6 bases). The CDR3 covers 16 residues. V lost 4 bases and J 5 bases, leaving 19 bases between the germline ends. CDR1 and CDR2 (germline): LNHDA, SQIVND (reference sequence).

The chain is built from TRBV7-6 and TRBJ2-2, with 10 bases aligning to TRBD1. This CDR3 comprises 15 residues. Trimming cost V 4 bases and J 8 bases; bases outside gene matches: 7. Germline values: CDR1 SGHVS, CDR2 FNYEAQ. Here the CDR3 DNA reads TGTGCCAGCAGCTGGGGGACAGGGGAAGCGGGGGAGCTGTTTTTT. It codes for CASSWGTGEAGELFF.

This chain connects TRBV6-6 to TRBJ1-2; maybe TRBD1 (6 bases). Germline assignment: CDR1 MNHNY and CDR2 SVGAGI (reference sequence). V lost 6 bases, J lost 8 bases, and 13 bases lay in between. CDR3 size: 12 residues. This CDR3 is CASSLQGDGYTF. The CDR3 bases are TGTGCCAGCAGCTTACAGGGAGACGGCTACACCTTC.

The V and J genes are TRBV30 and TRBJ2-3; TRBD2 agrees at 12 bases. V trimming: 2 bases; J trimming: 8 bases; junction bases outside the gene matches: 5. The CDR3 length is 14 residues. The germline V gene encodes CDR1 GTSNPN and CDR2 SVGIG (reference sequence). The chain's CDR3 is CAWSLAGGQGTQYF. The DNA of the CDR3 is TGTGCCTGGAGTCTAGCGGGGGGGCAGGGTACGCAGTATTTT.

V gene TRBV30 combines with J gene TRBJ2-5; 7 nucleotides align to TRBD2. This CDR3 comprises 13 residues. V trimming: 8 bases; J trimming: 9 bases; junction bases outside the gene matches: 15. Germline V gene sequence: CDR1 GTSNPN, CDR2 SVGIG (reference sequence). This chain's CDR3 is CALHLGGEAAQYF. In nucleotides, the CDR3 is TGTGCCCTCCACCTGGGGGGGGAAGCCGCCCAGTACTTC.

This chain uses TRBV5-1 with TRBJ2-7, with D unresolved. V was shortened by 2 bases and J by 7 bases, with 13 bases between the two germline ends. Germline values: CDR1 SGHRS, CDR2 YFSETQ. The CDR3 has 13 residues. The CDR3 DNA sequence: TGCGCCAGCAGCTTCAAACAGTCTGGGGAGCAGTACTTC. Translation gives CASSFKQSGEQYF.

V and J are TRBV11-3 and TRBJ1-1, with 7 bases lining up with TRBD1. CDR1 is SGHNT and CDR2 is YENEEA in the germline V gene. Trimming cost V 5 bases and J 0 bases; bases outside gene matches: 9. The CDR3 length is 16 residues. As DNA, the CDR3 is TGTGCCAGCAGCGAAAGGGGACAGTCTTTGAACACTGAAGCTTTCTTT. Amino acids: CASSERGQSLNTEAFF.

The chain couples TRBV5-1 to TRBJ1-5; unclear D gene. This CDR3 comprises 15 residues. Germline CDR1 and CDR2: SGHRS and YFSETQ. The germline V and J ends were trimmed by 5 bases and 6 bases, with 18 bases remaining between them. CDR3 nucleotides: TGCGCCAGCAGTGAGATTCCCGGGAAAGGTCAGCCCCAGCATTTT. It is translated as CASSEIPGKGQPQHF.

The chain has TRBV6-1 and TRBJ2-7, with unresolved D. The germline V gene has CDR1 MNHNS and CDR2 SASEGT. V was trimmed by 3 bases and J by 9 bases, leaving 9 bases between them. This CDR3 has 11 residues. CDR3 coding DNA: TGTGCCAGCAGTGATCTCTCGGGGCAGTACTTC. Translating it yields CASSDLSGQYF.

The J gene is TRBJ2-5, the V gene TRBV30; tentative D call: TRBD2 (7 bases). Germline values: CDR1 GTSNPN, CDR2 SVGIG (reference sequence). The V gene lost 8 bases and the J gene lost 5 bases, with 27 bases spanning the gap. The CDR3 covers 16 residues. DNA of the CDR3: TGTGCCCCAGGGATAGGCGGGGGCGATACGATGGAGACCCAGTACTTC. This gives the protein CAPGIGGGDTMETQYF.

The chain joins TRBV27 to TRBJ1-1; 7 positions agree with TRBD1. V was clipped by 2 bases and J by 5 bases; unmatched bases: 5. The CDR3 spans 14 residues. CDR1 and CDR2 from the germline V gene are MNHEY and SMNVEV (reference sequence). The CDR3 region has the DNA TGTGCCAGCAGTTTAAAGGGGGCTGGTACTGAAGCTTTCTTT. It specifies CASSLKGAGTEAFF.